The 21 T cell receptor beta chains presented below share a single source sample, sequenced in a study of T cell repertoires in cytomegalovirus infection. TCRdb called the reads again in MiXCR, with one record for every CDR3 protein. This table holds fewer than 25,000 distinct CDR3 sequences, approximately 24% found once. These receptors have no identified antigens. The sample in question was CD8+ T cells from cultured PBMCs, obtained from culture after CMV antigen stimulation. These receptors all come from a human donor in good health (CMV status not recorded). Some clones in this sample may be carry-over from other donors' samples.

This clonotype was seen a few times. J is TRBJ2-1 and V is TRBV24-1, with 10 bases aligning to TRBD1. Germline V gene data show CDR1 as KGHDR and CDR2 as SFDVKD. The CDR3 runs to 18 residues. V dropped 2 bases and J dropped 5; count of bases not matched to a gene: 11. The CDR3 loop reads CATSDSGTGAVGDNEQFF. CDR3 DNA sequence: TGTGCCACCAGTGATTCCGGGACAGGGGCCGTCGGTGACAATGAGCAGTTCTTC.

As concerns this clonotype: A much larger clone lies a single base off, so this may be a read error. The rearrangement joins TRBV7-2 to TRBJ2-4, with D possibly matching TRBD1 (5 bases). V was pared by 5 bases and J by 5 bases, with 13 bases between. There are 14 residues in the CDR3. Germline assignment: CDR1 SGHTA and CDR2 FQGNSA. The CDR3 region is CASSQDSDQNIQYF. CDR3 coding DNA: TGTGCCAGCAGCCAAGACAGTGACCAAAACATTCAGTACTTC.

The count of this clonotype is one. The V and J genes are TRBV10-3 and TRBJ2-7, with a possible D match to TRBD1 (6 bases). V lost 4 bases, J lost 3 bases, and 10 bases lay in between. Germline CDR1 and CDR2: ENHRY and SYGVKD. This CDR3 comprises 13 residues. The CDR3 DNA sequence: TGTGCCATCAGTGGAACAGGGTACTACGAGCAGTACTTC. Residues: CAISGTGYYEQYF.

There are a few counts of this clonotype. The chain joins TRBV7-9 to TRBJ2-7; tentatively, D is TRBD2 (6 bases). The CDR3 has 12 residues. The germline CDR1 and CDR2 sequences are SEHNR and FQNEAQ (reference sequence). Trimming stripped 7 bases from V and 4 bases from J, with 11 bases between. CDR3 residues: CASTGGGYEQYF. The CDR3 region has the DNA TGTGCCAGCACGGGTGGGGGGTACGAGCAGTACTTC.

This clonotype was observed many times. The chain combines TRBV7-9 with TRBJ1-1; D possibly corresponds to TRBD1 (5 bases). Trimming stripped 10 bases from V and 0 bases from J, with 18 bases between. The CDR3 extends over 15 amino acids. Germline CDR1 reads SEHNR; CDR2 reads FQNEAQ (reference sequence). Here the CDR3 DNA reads TGTGCCATTGAAAAGTGGGGGGAGCTGAACACTGAAGCTTTCTTT. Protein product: CAIEKWGELNTEAFF. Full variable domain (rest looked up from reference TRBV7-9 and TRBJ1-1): DTGVSQNPRHKITKRGQNVTFRCDPISEHNRLYWYRQTLGQGPEFLTYFQNEAQLEKSRLLSDRFSAERPKGSFSTLEIQRTEQGDSAMYLCAIEKWGELNTEAFFGQGTRLTVV.

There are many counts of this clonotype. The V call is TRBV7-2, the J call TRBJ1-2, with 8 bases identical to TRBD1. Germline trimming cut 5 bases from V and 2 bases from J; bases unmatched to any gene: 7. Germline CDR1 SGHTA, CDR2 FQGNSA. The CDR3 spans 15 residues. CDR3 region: CASSRGQGPNYGYTF. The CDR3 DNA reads TGTGCCAGCAGCCGCGGACAGGGCCCCAACTATGGCTACACCTTC.

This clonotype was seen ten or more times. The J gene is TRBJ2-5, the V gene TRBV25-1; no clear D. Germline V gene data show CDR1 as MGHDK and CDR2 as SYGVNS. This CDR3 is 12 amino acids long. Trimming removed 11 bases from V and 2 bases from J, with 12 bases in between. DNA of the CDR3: TGTGCCCCCTGCCCGCCTCAAGAGACCCAGTACTTC. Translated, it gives CAPCPPQETQYF.

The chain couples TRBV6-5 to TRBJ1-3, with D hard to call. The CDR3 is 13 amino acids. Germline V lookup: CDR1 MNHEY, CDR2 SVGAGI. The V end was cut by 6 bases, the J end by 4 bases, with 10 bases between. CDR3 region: CASRADSGNTIYF. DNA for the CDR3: TGTGCCAGCAGGGCCGATTCAGGAAACACCATATATTTT.

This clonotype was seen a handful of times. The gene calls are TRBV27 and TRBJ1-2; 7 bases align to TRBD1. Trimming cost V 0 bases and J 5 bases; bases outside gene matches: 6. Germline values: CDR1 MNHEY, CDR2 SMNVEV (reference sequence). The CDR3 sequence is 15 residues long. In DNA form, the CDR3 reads TGTGCCAGCAGTTTATCAAGACAGGGCGGATATGGCTACACCTTC. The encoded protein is CASSLSRQGGYGYTF.

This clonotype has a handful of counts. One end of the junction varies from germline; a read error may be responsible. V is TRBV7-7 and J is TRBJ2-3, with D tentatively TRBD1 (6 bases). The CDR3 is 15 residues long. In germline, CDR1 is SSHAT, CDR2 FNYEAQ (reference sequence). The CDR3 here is CASSLGMGAADTQYF. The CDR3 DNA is TGTGCTAGCAGCTTAGGCATGGGGGCCGCAGATACGCAGTATTTT.

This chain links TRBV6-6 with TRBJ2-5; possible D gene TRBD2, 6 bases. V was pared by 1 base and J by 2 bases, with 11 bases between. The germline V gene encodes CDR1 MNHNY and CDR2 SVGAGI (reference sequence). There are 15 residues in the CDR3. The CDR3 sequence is CASSYLSGGQETQYF. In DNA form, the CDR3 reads TGTGCCAGCAGTTACTTGTCCGGGGGACAAGAGACCCAGTACTTC.

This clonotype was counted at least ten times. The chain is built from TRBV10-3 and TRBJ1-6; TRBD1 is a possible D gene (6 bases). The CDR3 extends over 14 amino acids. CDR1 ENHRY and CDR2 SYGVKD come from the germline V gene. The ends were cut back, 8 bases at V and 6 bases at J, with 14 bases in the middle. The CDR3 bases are TGTGCCATCCGGGTCGGGGGCGGTAATTCACCCCTCCACTTT. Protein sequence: CAIRVGGGNSPLHF.

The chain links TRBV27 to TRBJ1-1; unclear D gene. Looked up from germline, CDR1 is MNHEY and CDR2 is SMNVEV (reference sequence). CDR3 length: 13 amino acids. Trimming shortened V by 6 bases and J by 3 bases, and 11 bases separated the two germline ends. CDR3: CASSQEVYTEAFF. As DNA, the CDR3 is TGTGCCAGCAGCCAAGAGGTATACACTGAAGCTTTCTTT.

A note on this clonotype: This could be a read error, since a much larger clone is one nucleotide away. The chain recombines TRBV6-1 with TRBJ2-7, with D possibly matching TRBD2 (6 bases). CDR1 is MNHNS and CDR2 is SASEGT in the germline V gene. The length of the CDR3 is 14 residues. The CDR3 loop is CASSQAGTYYVQYF. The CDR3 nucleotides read TGTGCCAGCAGTCAAGCCGGGACTTACTACGTGCAGTACTTC.

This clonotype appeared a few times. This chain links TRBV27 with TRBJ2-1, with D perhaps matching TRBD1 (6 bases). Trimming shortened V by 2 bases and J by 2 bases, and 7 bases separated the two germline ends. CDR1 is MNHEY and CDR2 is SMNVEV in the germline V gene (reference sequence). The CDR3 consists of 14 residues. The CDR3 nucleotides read TGTGCCAGCAGTTTAACAGGGCCCTACAATGAGCAGTTCTTC. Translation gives CASSLTGPYNEQFF.

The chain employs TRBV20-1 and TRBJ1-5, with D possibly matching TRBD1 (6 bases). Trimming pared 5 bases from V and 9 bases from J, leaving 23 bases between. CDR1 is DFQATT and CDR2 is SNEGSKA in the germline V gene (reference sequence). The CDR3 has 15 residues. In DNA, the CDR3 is TGCAGTGCTCAATCGAGGGACAAAGATTACGGGCCCCAGCATTTT. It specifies CSAQSRDKDYGPQHF.

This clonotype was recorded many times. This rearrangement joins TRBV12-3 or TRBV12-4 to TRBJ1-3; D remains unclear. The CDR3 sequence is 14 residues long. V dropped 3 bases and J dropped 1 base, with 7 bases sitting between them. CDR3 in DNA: TGTGCCAGCAGTTTTTGGGGATCTGGAAACACCATATATTTT. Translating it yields CASSFWGSGNTIYF.

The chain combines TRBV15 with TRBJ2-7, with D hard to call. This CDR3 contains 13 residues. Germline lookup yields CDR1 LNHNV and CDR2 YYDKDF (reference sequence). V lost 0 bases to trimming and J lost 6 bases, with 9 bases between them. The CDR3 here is CATSRDRSREQYF. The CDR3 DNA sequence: TGTGCCACCAGCAGAGATAGGAGTCGCGAGCAGTACTTC.

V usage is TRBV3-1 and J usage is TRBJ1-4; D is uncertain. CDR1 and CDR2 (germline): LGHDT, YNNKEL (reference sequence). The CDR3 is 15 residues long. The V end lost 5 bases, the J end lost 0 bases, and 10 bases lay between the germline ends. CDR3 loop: CASSSLRATNEKLFF. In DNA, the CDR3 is TGTGCCAGCAGCTCCCTACGGGCAACTAATGAAAAACTGTTTTTT.

DNA for the CDR3: TGTGCCAGCAGCTTCGATCGAACAAAGACAGGTTCCTACAATGAGCAGTTCTTC. Translating gives CASSFDRTKTGSYNEQFF. This sequence joins TRBV7-6 and TRBJ2-1; tentative D call: TRBD1 (6 bases). Germline V lookup: CDR1 SGHVS, CDR2 FNYEAQ. This CDR3 contains 18 residues. V gave up 3 bases and J gave up 1 base, with 19 bases separating them.

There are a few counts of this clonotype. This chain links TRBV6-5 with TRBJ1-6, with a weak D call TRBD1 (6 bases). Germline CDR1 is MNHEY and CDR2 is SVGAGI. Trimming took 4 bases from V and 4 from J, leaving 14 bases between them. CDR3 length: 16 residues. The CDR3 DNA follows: TGTGCCAGCAGTTTACAGGGACTTAGTTATAATTCACCCCTCCACTTT. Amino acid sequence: CASSLQGLSYNSPLHF.